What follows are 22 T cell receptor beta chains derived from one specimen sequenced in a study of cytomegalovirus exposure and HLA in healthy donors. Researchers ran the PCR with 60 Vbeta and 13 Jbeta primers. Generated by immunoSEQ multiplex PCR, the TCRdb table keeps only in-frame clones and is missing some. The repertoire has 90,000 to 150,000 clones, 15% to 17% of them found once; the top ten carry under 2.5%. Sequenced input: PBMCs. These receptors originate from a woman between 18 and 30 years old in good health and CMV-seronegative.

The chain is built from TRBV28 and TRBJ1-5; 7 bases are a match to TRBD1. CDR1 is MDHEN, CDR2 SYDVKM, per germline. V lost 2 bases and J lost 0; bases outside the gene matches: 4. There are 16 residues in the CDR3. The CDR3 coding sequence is TGTGCCAGCAGTTTAGAGAGACAGGGTAGCAATCAGCCCCAGCATTTT. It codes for CASSLERQGSNQPQHF.

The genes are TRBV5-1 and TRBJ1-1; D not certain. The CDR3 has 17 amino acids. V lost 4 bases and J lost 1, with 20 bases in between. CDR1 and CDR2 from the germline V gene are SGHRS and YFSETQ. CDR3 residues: CASSPRERGKGNTEAFF. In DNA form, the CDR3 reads TGCGCCAGCAGCCCTCGGGAAAGAGGGAAGGGGAACACTGAAGCTTTCTTT. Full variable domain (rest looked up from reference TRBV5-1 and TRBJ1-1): KAGVTQTPRYLIKTRGQQVTLSCSPISGHRSVSWYQQTPGQGLQFLFEYFSETQRNKGNFPGRFSGRQFSNSRSEMNVSTLELGDSALYLCASSPRERGKGNTEAFFGQGTRLTVV.

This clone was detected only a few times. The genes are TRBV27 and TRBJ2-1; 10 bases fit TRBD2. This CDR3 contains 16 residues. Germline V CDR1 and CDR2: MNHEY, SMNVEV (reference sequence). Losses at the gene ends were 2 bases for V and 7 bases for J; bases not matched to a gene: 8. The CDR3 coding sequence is TGTGCCAGCAGTTTAATGTCTAGCGGGAGAAGTAATGAGCAGTTCTTC. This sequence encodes CASSLMSSGRSNEQFF.

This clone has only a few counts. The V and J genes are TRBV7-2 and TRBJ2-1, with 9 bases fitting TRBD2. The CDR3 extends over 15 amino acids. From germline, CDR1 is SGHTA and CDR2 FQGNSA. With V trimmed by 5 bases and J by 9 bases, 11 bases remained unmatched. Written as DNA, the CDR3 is TGTGCCAGCAGCAGTCCGGGACTAGCCATTTTTGAGCAGTTCTTC. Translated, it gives CASSSPGLAIFEQFF.

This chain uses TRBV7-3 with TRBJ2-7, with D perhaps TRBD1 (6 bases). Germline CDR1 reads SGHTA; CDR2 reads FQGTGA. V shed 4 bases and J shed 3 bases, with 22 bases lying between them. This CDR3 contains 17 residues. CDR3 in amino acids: CASSWNSPRGYLYEQYF. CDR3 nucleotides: TGTGCCAGCAGCTGGAACTCCCCTAGGGGGTACCTCTACGAGCAGTACTTC.

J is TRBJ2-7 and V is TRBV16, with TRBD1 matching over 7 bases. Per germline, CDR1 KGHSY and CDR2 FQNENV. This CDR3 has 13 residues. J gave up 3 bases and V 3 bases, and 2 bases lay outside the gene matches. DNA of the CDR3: TGTGCCAGCAGCCATGGACAGGACTACGAGCAGTACTTC. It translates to CASSHGQDYEQYF.

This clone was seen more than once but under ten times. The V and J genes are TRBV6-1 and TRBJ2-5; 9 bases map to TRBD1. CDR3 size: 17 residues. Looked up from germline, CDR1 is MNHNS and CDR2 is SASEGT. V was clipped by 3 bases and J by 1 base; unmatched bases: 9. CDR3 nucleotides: TGTGCCAGCAGTGACGTGGGACAGGGATGGTTCCAAGAGACCCAGTACTTC. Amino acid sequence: CASSDVGQGWFQETQYF.

The DNA of the CDR3 is TGTGCCAGCAGCTTAGTGGGACTACCCTCCTACAATGAGCAGTTCTTC. It encodes CASSLVGLPSYNEQFF. The chain couples TRBV7-9 to TRBJ2-1, with 7 bases matching TRBD2. CDR1 and CDR2 from the germline V gene are SEHNR and FQNEAQ (reference sequence). V trimming: 1 base; J trimming: 0 bases; junction bases outside the gene matches: 3. The CDR3 is 16 amino acids. Full variable domain (rest looked up from reference TRBV7-9 and TRBJ2-1): DTGVSQNPRHKITKRGQNVTFRCDPISEHNRLYWYRQTLGQGPEFLTYFQNEAQLEKSRLLSDRFSAERPKGSFSTLEIQRTEQGDSAMYLCASSLVGLPSYNEQFFGPGTRLTVL.

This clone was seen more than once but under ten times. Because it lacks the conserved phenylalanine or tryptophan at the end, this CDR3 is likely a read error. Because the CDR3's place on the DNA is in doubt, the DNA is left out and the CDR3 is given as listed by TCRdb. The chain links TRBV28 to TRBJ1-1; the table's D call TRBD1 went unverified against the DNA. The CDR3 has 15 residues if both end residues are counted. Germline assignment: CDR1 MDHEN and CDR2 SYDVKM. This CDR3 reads CASSEGAGNTEVRAV.

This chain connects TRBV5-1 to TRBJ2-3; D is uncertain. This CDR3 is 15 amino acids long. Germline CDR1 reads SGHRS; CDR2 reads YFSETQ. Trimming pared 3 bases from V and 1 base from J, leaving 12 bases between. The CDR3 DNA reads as TGCGCCAGCAGCTCCCCCCCGGGTGGCACAGATACGCAGTATTTT. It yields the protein CASSSPPGGTDTQYF. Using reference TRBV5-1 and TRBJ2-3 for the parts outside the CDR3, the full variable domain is KAGVTQTPRYLIKTRGQQVTLSCSPISGHRSVSWYQQTPGQGLQFLFEYFSETQRNKGNFPGRFSGRQFSNSRSEMNVSTLELGDSALYLCASSSPPGGTDTQYFGPGTRLTVL.

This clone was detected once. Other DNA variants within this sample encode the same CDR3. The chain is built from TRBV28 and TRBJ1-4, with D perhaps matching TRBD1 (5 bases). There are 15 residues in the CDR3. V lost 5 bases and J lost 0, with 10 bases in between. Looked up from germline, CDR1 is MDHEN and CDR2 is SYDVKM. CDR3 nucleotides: TGTGCCAGCAGTCTGGGGGGGGCAACTAATGAAAAACTGTTTTTT. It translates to CASSLGGATNEKLFF.

CDR3 coding DNA: TGTGCCAGCAGCCGGGACAGGAATGAAAAACTGTTTTTT. It codes for CASSRDRNEKLFF. The J gene is TRBJ1-4, the V gene TRBV9; 8 nucleotides agree with TRBD1. Per the germline V gene, CDR1 is SGDLS and CDR2 is YYNGEE. The CDR3 spans 13 residues. J lost 5 bases, V lost 4 bases, and 1 base had no gene match.

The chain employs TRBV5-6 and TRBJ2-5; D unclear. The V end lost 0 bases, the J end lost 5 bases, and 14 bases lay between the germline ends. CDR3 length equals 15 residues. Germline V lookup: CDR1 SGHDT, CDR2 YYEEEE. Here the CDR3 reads CASSLGRVLGETQYF. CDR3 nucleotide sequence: TGTGCCAGCAGCTTGGGACGGGTCCTCGGGGAGACCCAGTACTTC. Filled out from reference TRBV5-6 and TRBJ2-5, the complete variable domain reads DAGVTQSPTHLIKTRGQQVTLRCSPKSGHDTVSWYQQALGQGPQFIFQYYEEEERQRGNFPDRFSGHQFPNYSSELNVNALLLGDSALYLCASSLGRVLGETQYFGPGTRLLVL.

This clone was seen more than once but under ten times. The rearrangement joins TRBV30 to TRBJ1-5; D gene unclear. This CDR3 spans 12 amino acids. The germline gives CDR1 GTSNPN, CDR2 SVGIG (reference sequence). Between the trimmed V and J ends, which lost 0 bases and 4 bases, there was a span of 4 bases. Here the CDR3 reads CAWSVSNQPQHF. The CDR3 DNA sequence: TGTGCCTGGAGTGTTTCGAATCAGCCCCAGCATTTT.

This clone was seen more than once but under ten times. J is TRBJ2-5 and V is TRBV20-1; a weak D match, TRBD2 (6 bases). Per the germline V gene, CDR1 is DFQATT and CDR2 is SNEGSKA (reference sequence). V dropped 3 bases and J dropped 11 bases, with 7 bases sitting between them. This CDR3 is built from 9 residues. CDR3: CSASREQYF. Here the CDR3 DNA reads TGCAGTGCTAGCCGGGAGCAGTACTTC.

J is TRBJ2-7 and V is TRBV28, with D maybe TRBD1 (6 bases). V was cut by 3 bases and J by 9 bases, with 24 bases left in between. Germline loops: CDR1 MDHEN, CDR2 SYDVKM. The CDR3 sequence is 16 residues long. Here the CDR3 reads CASSFPSPGHHERQYF. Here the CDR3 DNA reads TGTGCCAGCAGTTTCCCCTCACCGGGACACCACGAACGGCAGTACTTC.

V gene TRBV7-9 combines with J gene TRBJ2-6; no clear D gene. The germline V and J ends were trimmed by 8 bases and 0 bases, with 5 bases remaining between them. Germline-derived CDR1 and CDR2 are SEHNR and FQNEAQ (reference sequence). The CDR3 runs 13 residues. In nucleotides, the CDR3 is TGTGCCAGCGGCCGCTCTGGGGCCAACGTCCTGACTTTC. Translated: CASGRSGANVLTF. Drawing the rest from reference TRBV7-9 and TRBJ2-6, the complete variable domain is DTGVSQNPRHKITKRGQNVTFRCDPISEHNRLYWYRQTLGQGPEFLTYFQNEAQLEKSRLLSDRFSAERPKGSFSTLEIQRTEQGDSAMYLCASGRSGANVLTFGAGSRLTVL.

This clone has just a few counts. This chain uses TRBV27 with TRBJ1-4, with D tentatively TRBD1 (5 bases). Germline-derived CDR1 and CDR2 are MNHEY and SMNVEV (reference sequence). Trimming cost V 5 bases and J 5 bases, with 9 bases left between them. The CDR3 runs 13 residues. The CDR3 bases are TGTGCCAGCAGTGGAAGACAGAATGAAAAACTGTTTTTT. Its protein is CASSGRQNEKLFF.

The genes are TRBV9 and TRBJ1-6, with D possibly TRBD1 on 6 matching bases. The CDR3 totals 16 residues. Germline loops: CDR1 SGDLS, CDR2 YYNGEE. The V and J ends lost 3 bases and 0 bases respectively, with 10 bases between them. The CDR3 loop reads CASSAGQSSYNSPLHF. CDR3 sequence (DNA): TGTGCCAGCAGCGCCGGACAGAGCTCCTATAATTCACCCCTCCACTTT.

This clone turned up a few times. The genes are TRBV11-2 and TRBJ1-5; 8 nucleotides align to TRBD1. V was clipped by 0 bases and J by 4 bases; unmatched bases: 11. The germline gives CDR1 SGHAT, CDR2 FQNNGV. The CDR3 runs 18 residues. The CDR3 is CASSLDSPDRGLNQPQHF. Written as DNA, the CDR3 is TGTGCCAGCAGCTTAGACTCCCCCGACAGGGGCCTAAATCAGCCCCAGCATTTT.

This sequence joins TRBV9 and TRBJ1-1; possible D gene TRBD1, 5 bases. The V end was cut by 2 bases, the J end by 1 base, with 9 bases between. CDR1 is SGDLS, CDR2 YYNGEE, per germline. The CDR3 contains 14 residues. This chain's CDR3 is CASSVSGANTEAFF. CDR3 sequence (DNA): TGTGCCAGCAGCGTTAGTGGGGCGAACACTGAAGCTTTCTTT.

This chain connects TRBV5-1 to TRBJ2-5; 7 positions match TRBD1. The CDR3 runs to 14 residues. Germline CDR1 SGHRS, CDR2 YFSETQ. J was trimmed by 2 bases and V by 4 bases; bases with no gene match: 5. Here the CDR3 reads CASSPGTAQETQYF. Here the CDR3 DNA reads TGCGCCAGCAGCCCAGGGACAGCACAAGAGACCCAGTACTTC.